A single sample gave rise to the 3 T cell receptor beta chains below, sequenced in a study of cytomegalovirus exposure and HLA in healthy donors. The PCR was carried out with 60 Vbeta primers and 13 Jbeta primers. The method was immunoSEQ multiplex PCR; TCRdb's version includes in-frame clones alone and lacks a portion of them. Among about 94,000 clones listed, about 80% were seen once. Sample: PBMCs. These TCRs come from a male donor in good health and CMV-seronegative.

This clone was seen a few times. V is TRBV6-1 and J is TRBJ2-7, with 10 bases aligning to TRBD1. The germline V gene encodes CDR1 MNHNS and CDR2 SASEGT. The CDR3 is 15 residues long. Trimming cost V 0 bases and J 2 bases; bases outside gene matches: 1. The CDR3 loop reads CASSEAGTGAYEQYF. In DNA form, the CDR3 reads TGTGCCAGCAGTGAAGCTGGGACAGGGGCCTACGAGCAGTACTTC.

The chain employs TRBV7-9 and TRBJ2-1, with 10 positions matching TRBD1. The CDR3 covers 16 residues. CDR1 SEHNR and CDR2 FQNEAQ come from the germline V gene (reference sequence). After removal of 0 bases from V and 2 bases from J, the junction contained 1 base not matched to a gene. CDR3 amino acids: CASSLAGTGAYNEQFF. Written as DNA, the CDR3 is TGTGCCAGCAGCTTAGCGGGGACAGGGGCCTACAATGAGCAGTTCTTC.

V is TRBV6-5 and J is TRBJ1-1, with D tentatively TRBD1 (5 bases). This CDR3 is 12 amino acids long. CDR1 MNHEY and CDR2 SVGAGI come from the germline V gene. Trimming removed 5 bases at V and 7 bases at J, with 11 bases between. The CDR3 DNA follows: TGTGCCAGCAGTACCCAGGGAATTGAAGCTTTCTTT. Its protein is CASSTQGIEAFF.